These 19 T cell receptor beta chains were sequenced from one sample in a study of cytomegalovirus exposure and HLA in healthy donors. The primer mix had 60 Vbeta and 13 Jbeta primers. Data came from immunoSEQ multiplex PCR; TCRdb stores just in-frame clones and leaves some out. Of 150,000 to 200,000 clones listed, approximately 84% are singletons. The specimen sequenced was PBMCs. Receptor source: a man between 18 and 29 years old in good health and CMV-seropositive.

This chain connects TRBV5-4 to TRBJ1-1, with 7 nucleotides matching TRBD1. V gave up 2 bases and J gave up 1 base; unmatched junction bases: 5. The CDR3 has 15 residues. CDR1 is SGHNT, CDR2 YYREEE, per germline (reference sequence). The CDR3 reads CASSFTGQSNTEAFF. For the CDR3, the DNA is TGTGCCAGCAGCTTTACGGGACAGTCGAACACTGAAGCTTTCTTT. Drawing the rest from reference TRBV5-4 and TRBJ1-1, the complete variable domain is ETGVTQSPTHLIKTRGQQVTLRCSSQSGHNTVSWYQQALGQGPQFIFQYYREEENGRGNFPPRFSGLQFPNYSSELNVNALELDDSALYLCASSFTGQSNTEAFFGQGTRLTVV.

The rearrangement joins TRBV15 to TRBJ2-1, with 7 bases that match TRBD2. Germline V lookup: CDR1 LNHNV, CDR2 YYDKDF (reference sequence). This CDR3 has 15 amino acids. After removal of 0 bases from V and 10 bases from J, the junction contained 9 bases not matched to a gene. The CDR3 DNA reads TGTGCCACCAGCAGAGATCGTGTCCTAGCGGCCGAGCAGTTCTTC. Amino acids: CATSRDRVLAAEQFF.

The V and J genes are TRBV25-1 and TRBJ2-7; 10 nucleotides match TRBD1. Looked up from germline, CDR1 is MGHDK and CDR2 is SYGVNS. CDR3 length: 13 residues. V shed 6 bases and J 4 bases; nucleotides not matched to a gene: 3. CDR3 amino acids: CASSDRGLYEQYF. Written as DNA, the CDR3 is TGTGCCAGCAGCGACAGGGGGCTATACGAGCAGTACTTC.

This clone has just one count. The chain links TRBV5-8 to TRBJ2-7; D is perhaps TRBD2 (6 bases). The CDR3 consists of 13 residues. Germline V lookup: CDR1 SGHTS, CDR2 YDEGEE. Trimming took 6 bases from V and 5 from J, leaving 15 bases between them. DNA for the CDR3: TGTGCCAGCAACCCGCGGACTAAGAACGAGCAGTACTTC. Residues: CASNPRTKNEQYF.

J is TRBJ2-7 and V is TRBV27; tentative D call: TRBD1 (6 bases). Germline assignment: CDR1 MNHEY and CDR2 SMNVEV (reference sequence). This CDR3 comprises 13 residues. The germline V and J ends were trimmed by 6 bases and 0 bases, with 9 bases remaining between them. The CDR3 DNA reads as TGTGCCAGCAGCCAGGGGAGCTCCTACGAGCAGTACTTC. It yields the protein CASSQGSSYEQYF.

The V and J genes are TRBV18 and TRBJ2-3, with a possible D match to TRBD2 (7 bases). CDR1 is KGHSH, CDR2 LQKENI, per germline. The ends were cut back, 0 bases at V and 4 bases at J, with 17 bases in the middle. The CDR3 runs to 17 residues. CDR3 residues: CASSPPVGGLGADTQYF. In nucleotides, the CDR3 is TGTGCCAGCTCACCACCGGTGGGGGGGCTCGGGGCAGATACGCAGTATTTT.

V is TRBV2 and J is TRBJ2-7; D possibly corresponds to TRBD1 (6 bases). CDR1 SNHLY and CDR2 FYNNEI come from the germline V gene. The V end was cut by 7 bases, the J end by 6 bases, with 10 bases between. The CDR3 length is 11 residues. The CDR3 sequence: CASINRVEQYF. The CDR3 bases are TGTGCCAGCATTAACAGGGTCGAGCAGTACTTC. Combining the CDR3 with reference TRBV2 and TRBJ2-7 gives the whole variable domain EPEVTQTPSHQVTQMGQEVILRCVPISNHLYFYWYRQILGQKVEFLVSFYNNEISEKSEIFDDQFSVERPDGSNFTLKIRSTKLEDSAMYFCASINRVEQYFGPGTRLTVT.

The CDR3 sequence is CASSPGPRRGEETQYF. CDR3 bases: TGTGCCAGCAGCCCGGGACCGCGCAGGGGCGAGGAGACCCAGTACTTC. The chain couples TRBV4-2 to TRBJ2-5; D may be TRBD1 (6 bases). V lost 4 bases and J 5 bases, leaving 20 bases between the germline ends. Germline V gene lookup returns CDR1 LGHNA and CDR2 YNFKEQ. The CDR3 totals 16 residues.

The sample holds one count of this clone. The chain employs TRBV18 and TRBJ2-1, with 14 bases matching TRBD2. V lost 5 bases to trimming and J lost 8 bases; unmatched junction nucleotides: 5. The CDR3 consists of 15 residues. Germline CDR1 KGHSH, CDR2 LQKENI. The CDR3 DNA is TGTGCCAGCTCATCGACTAGCGGGGGGGCAGATGAGCAGTTCTTC. Translated: CASSSTSGGADEQFF.

A single count supports this clone. V and J are TRBV6-5 and TRBJ2-7, with TRBD1 matching over 9 bases. The junction had 5 bases not matched to a gene; V was cut back by 2 bases and J by 3 bases. Looked up from germline, CDR1 is MNHEY and CDR2 is SVGAGI. The CDR3 extends over 15 amino acids. The CDR3 DNA is TGTGCCAGCAGTTACGACAGGGGGGATATCTACGAGCAGTACTTC. Encoded protein: CASSYDRGDIYEQYF.

The chain has TRBV6-6 and TRBJ1-1; D not resolved. This CDR3 is 15 amino acids long. V lost 0 bases, J lost 0 bases, and 8 bases lay in between. The germline gives CDR1 MNHNY, CDR2 SVGAGI (reference sequence). The CDR3 bases are TGTGCCAGCAGTTACTCTGGGCCCGTGAACACTGAAGCTTTCTTT. Translating it yields CASSYSGPVNTEAFF.

This sequence joins TRBV10-3 and TRBJ2-1; 7 positions agree with TRBD2. V lost 9 bases and J lost 1; bases outside the gene matches: 6. Looked up from germline, CDR1 is ENHRY and CDR2 is SYGVKD. There are 14 residues in the CDR3. Here the CDR3 DNA reads TGTGCCATTAGAAGGCGGGAGTCCTACAATGAGCAGTTCTTC. This gives the protein CAIRRRESYNEQFF.

V is TRBV5-4 and J is TRBJ2-3; 10 bases agree with TRBD2. V trimming: 4 bases; J trimming: 4 bases; junction bases outside the gene matches: 9. The CDR3 has 16 amino acids. Germline CDR1 reads SGHNT; CDR2 reads YYREEE (reference sequence). The CDR3 protein is CASSGSSGGLADTQYF. CDR3 DNA sequence: TGTGCCAGCAGCGGATCTAGCGGGGGTTTGGCAGATACGCAGTATTTT.

V and J are TRBV27 and TRBJ1-2; possible D gene TRBD1, 6 bases. CDR3 size: 12 residues. CDR1 is MNHEY, CDR2 SMNVEV, per germline (reference sequence). V lost 6 bases, J lost 7 bases, and 12 bases lay in between. CDR3: CASRAGARGYTF. CDR3 sequence (DNA): TGTGCCAGCAGGGCAGGGGCCCGTGGCTACACCTTC.

This sequence joins TRBV7-8 and TRBJ1-1; tentatively, D is TRBD1 (5 bases). V lost 1 base and J lost 1, with 7 bases in between. The germline V gene encodes CDR1 SGHVS and CDR2 FQNEAQ. This CDR3 comprises 14 residues. DNA of the CDR3: TGTGCCAGCAGCTTAGGCAGGGCGAACACTGAAGCTTTCTTT. Translation gives CASSLGRANTEAFF.

J is TRBJ2-5 and V is TRBV27, with D hard to call. The V and J ends lost 5 bases and 5 bases respectively, with 15 bases between them. CDR1 is MNHEY and CDR2 is SMNVEV in the germline V gene (reference sequence). This CDR3 contains 14 residues. This chain's CDR3 is CASSPTSLVETQYF. Written as DNA, the CDR3 is TGTGCCAGCAGTCCGACTTCCCTTGTCGAGACCCAGTACTTC.

On this clone: Additional DNA sequences in this sample encode the identical CDR3. The chain has TRBV5-1 and TRBJ1-4, with 8 bases matching TRBD1. This CDR3 is built from 16 residues. Germline assignment: CDR1 SGHRS and CDR2 YFSETQ. With 0 bases clipped from V and 5 bases from J, the junction kept 6 bases outside the gene matches. The CDR3 is CASSLAGTGGNEKLFF. The CDR3 DNA reads as TGCGCCAGCAGCTTGGCCGGGACAGGAGGCAATGAAAAACTGTTTTTT.

The V gene is TRBV19, the J gene TRBJ1-2; TRBD1 is a possible D gene (6 bases). This CDR3 contains 14 residues. The germline gives CDR1 LNHDA, CDR2 SQIVND (reference sequence). V lost 5 bases, J lost 8 bases, and 18 bases lay in between. The CDR3 sequence is CASSPTRGAGGYTF. CDR3 coding DNA: TGTGCCAGTAGTCCCACCCGGGGGGCCGGCGGCTACACCTTC. Full variable domain (outside the CDR3, taken from reference TRBV19 and TRBJ1-2): DGGITQSPKYLFRKEGQNVTLSCEQNLNHDAMYWYRQDPGQGLRLIYYSQIVNDFQKGDIAEGYSVSREKKESFPLTVTSAQKNPTAFYLCASSPTRGAGGYTFGSGTRLTVV.

This clone was observed a few times. J is TRBJ2-3 and V is TRBV4-2; 7 bases line up with TRBD1. Germline values: CDR1 LGHNA, CDR2 YNFKEQ. J gave up 2 bases and V 1 base, and 3 bases lay outside the gene matches. The CDR3 consists of 15 residues. CDR3 sequence reads: CASSQAEGATDTQYF. For the CDR3, the DNA is TGTGCCAGCAGCCAAGCCGAGGGGGCCACAGATACGCAGTATTTT.